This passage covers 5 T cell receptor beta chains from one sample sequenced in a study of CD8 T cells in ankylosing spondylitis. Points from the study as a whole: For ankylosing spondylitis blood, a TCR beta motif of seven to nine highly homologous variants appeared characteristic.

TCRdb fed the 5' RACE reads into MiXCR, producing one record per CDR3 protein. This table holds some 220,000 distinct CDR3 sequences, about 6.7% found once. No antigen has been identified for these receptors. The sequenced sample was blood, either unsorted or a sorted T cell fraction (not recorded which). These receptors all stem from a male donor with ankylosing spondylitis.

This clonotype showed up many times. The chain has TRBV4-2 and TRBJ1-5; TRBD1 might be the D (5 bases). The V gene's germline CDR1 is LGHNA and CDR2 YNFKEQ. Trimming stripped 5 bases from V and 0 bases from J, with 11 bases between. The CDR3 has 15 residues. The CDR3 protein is CASSWTPDSNQPQHF. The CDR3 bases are TGTGCCAGCAGCTGGACACCCGATAGCAATCAGCCCCAGCATTTT.

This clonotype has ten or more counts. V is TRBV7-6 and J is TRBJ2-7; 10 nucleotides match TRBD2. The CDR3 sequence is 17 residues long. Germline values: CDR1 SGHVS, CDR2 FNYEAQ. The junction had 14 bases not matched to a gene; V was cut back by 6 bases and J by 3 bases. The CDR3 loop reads CASSPGTSDGVFYEQYF. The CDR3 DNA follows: TGTGCCAGCAGTCCCGGGACTAGCGATGGGGTGTTCTACGAGCAGTACTTC.

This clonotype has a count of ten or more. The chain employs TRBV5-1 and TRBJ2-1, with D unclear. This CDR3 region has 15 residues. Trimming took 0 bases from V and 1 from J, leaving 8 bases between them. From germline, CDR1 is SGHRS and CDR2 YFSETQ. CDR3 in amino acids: CASSLELSSYNEQFF. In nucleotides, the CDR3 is TGCGCCAGCAGCTTGGAACTAAGTTCCTACAATGAGCAGTTCTTC.

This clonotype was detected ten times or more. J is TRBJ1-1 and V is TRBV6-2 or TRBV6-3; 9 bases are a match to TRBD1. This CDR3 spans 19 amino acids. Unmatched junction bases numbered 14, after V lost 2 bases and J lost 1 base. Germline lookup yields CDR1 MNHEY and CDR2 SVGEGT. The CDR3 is CASSYAMDRGGFENTEAFF. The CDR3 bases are TGTGCCAGCAGTTACGCTATGGACAGGGGAGGGTTCGAGAACACTGAAGCTTTCTTT.

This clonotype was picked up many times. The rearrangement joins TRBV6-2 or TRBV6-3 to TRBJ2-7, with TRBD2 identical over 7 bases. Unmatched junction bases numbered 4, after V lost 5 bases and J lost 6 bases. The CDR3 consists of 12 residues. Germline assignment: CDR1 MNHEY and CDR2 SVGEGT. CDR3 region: CASSRDYGEQYF. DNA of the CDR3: TGTGCCAGCAGTCGGGACTACGGCGAGCAGTACTTC.